The 18 T cell receptor beta chains presented below share a single source sample, sequenced in a study of OX40 agonist ivuxolimab in advanced cancers. Generated by immunoSEQ multiplex PCR, the TCRdb table keeps only in-frame clones and is missing some. The repertoire has nearly 70,000 clones, approximately 80% of them found once; the top ten carry approximately 1.4%. The material was CD4+ or CD8+ T cells sorted from blood, obtained in a trial of the OX40 agonist ivuxolimab. The receptor set was obtained from an adult with an advanced solid tumor such as melanoma, head and neck, liver or kidney cancer.

This chain uses TRBV6-1 with TRBJ1-4; tentatively, D is TRBD1 (6 bases). This CDR3 has 15 amino acids. V shed 6 bases and J shed 4 bases, with 15 bases lying between them. Per germline, CDR1 MNHNS and CDR2 SASEGT. The CDR3 DNA is TGTGCCAGCAGGGGGGCGGCGGCCCGTAATGAAAAACTGTTTTTT. This translates into CASRGAAARNEKLFF.

This clone was counted between two and nine times. The chain employs TRBV18 and TRBJ2-4; TRBD1 agrees at 9 bases. Trimming cost V 3 bases and J 9 bases; bases outside gene matches: 9. Germline CDR1 KGHSH, CDR2 LQKENI. The CDR3 length is 15 residues. The CDR3 here is CASSPWTGEEGIQYF. The CDR3 bases are TGTGCCAGCTCACCTTGGACAGGGGAAGAAGGCATTCAGTACTTC.

This chain joins TRBV7-7 and TRBJ2-2; 7 bases line up with TRBD2. In germline, CDR1 is SSHAT, CDR2 FNYEAQ (reference sequence). The trim removed 8 bases at V and 2 bases at J, leaving 2 bases unmatched. The CDR3 runs 13 residues. In nucleotides, the CDR3 is TGTGCCAGCGGGGGGGTCAACACCGGGGAGCTGTTTTTT. It yields the protein CASGGVNTGELFF.

The J gene is TRBJ2-3, the V gene TRBV5-4, with 7 positions matching TRBD2. From germline, CDR1 is SGHNT and CDR2 YYREEE (reference sequence). J lost 1 base, V lost 5 bases, and 7 bases had no gene match. This CDR3 contains 15 residues. The CDR3 loop reads CASRRETSGTDTQYF. Written as DNA, the CDR3 is TGTGCCAGCAGAAGGGAAACTAGCGGCACAGATACGCAGTATTTT.

The V gene is TRBV5-1, the J gene TRBJ1-3; 7 bases match TRBD1. With V trimmed by 4 bases and J by 2 bases, 3 bases remained unmatched. Germline V gene data show CDR1 as SGHRS and CDR2 as YFSETQ. This CDR3 comprises 14 residues. CDR3 sequence reads: CASSAGTAGNTIYF. DNA of the CDR3: TGCGCCAGCAGCGCCGGGACAGCTGGAAACACCATATATTTT.

The chain has TRBV14 and TRBJ2-7; no reliable D call. The germline gives CDR1 SGHDN, CDR2 FVKESK. The CDR3 is 15 amino acids. Trimming shortened V by 0 bases and J by 2 bases, and 11 bases separated the two germline ends. The CDR3 spells CASSQDLGGTYEQYF. The CDR3 coding sequence is TGTGCCAGCAGCCAAGATTTAGGCGGAACCTACGAGCAGTACTTC.

The chain couples TRBV19 to TRBJ1-1, with 7 bases that match TRBD1. Looked up from germline, CDR1 is LNHDA and CDR2 is SQIVND (reference sequence). The CDR3 loop spans 15 amino acids. J lost 1 base, V lost 5 bases, and 7 bases had no gene match. The CDR3 reads CASSSAGTANTEAFF. In DNA, the CDR3 is TGTGCCAGTAGTTCCGCCGGGACAGCGAACACTGAAGCTTTCTTT.

The chain couples TRBV5-6 to TRBJ1-3, with D maybe TRBD1 (6 bases). V gave up 4 bases and J gave up 0 bases, with 11 bases separating them. The CDR3 covers 15 residues. Germline CDR1 SGHDT, CDR2 YYEEEE. CDR3: CASSRGHGSGNTIYF. CDR3 bases: TGTGCCAGCAGCAGGGGACATGGCTCTGGAAACACCATATATTTT.

The rearrangement joins TRBV18 to TRBJ2-7; possibly TRBD2 for D (5 bases). The CDR3 length is 13 residues. The V end lost 6 bases, the J end lost 1 base, and 10 bases lay between the germline ends. Germline lookup yields CDR1 KGHSH and CDR2 LQKENI. CDR3 sequence (DNA): TGTGCCAGCTCGGCCGGGGAATCCTACGAGCAGTACTTC. Translation gives CASSAGESYEQYF.

J is TRBJ2-7 and V is TRBV7-9; D is uncertain. CDR1 and CDR2 (germline): SEHNR, FQNEAQ (reference sequence). Trimming took off 2 bases at V and 3 bases at J, with 11 bases between the two ends. The CDR3 runs 14 residues. CDR3 protein: CASSLLPPLYEQYF. The CDR3 coding sequence is TGTGCCAGCAGCTTACTCCCCCCTCTCTACGAGCAGTACTTC.

This sequence joins TRBV14 and TRBJ1-1, with 7 bases lining up with TRBD1. V dropped 6 bases and J dropped 2; count of bases not matched to a gene: 3. The CDR3 is made up of 13 amino acids. Germline CDR1 is SGHDN and CDR2 is FVKESK. The CDR3 DNA follows: TGTGCCAGCAGGCACAGGGGTAACACTGAAGCTTTCTTT. Residues: CASRHRGNTEAFF.

The chain recombines TRBV7-6 with TRBJ2-3; D remains ambiguous. The germline V gene encodes CDR1 SGHVS and CDR2 FNYEAQ. The CDR3 sequence is 12 residues long. V was trimmed by 5 bases and J by 2 bases, leaving 5 bases between them. CDR3 in amino acids: CASSPHTDTQYF. In DNA form, the CDR3 reads TGTGCCAGCAGCCCTCACACAGATACGCAGTATTTT.

This chain connects TRBV6-1 to TRBJ2-1; TRBD2 matches 7 bases. V gave up 5 bases and J gave up 7 bases; unmatched junction bases: 2. Germline V CDR1 and CDR2: MNHNS, SASEGT. CDR3 size: 12 residues. The DNA of the CDR3 is TGTGCCAGCAGTTGGGGGGGGAATGAGCAGTTCTTC. Its protein is CASSWGGNEQFF.

This clone has a single count. This sequence joins TRBV4-2 and TRBJ1-1; TRBD1 matches 10 bases. Losses at the gene ends were 0 bases for V and 3 bases for J; bases not matched to a gene: 7. Germline V CDR1 and CDR2: LGHNA, YNFKEQ. The CDR3 runs 17 residues. The CDR3 coding sequence is TGTGCCAGCAGCCAAGATCTGATGGGACAGGGGTACACTGAAGCTTTCTTT. As protein: CASSQDLMGQGYTEAFF.

The genes are TRBV28 and TRBJ1-2; a possible D gene is TRBD1 (5 bases). CDR1 and CDR2 (germline): MDHEN, SYDVKM. Trimming cost V 2 bases and J 4 bases, with 17 bases left between them. The CDR3 is made up of 16 amino acids. The CDR3 DNA reads TGTGCCAGCAGTTTACTCGGGGGGGATCGAAGCTATGGCTACACCTTC. Amino acids: CASSLLGGDRSYGYTF.

V gene TRBV6-5 combines with J gene TRBJ1-5, with D tentatively TRBD1 (6 bases). The CDR3 sequence is 15 residues long. CDR1 and CDR2 (germline): MNHEY, SVGAGI. The V end lost 6 bases, the J end lost 3 bases, and 15 bases lay between the germline ends. The CDR3 coding sequence is TGTGCCAGCAGACATGCTACAGGGAACAATCAGCCCCAGCATTTT. Its translation: CASRHATGNNQPQHF.

V is TRBV28 and J is TRBJ1-4, with 8 bases fitting TRBD1. The junction had 20 bases not matched to a gene; V was cut back by 5 bases and J by 0 bases. Per the germline V gene, CDR1 is MDHEN and CDR2 is SYDVKM. This CDR3 is built from 21 residues. The CDR3 region has the DNA TGTGCCAGCAGTCCTTTCCGGGGCAGGGGACAGGACAAAACAACTAATGAAAAACTGTTTTTT. This codes for CASSPFRGRGQDKTTNEKLFF.

The chain is built from TRBV5-4 and TRBJ1-4, with TRBD1 matching over 8 bases. The J segment lost 0 bases and the V segment lost 4 bases, leaving 5 bases of the junction unmatched. The CDR3 is 16 amino acids. In germline, CDR1 is SGHNT, CDR2 YYREEE (reference sequence). The DNA of the CDR3 is TGTGCCAGCAGCCCCGGACAGGGTGCAACTAATGAAAAACTGTTTTTT. Translation gives CASSPGQGATNEKLFF.